The 19 T cell receptor beta chains listed next were all sequenced from one sample in a study of T-cell memory formation after mild COVID-19. TCRdb ran MiXCR on the 5' RACE reads and lists one entry per CDR3 protein. The sample shows tens of thousands of distinct CDR3 sequences, 10% to 15% of them seen only once. Sequencing was performed on PBMCs or a T cell subset sorted from them (not recorded which). Receptors were obtained from a man aged 18 to 35 who had mild COVID-19 (a few samples of this study predate the infection). Cell type and time point are not known.

This clonotype was found a few times. This rearrangement joins TRBV6-6 to TRBJ1-1, with a possible D match to TRBD1 (6 bases). The germline V gene has CDR1 MNHNY and CDR2 SVGAGI (reference sequence). CDR3 size: 15 residues. Trimming took 6 bases from V and 1 from J, leaving 15 bases between them. CDR3 sequence reads: CASSSKGGKNTEAFF. For the CDR3, the DNA is TGTGCCAGCAGCTCAAAGGGGGGCAAGAACACTGAAGCTTTCTTT.

This clonotype was observed a handful of times. The V gene is TRBV20-1, the J gene TRBJ2-1; tentative D call: TRBD2 (5 bases). V dropped 6 bases and J dropped 8 bases, with 20 bases sitting between them. The CDR3 contains 14 residues. In germline, CDR1 is DFQATT, CDR2 SNEGSKA (reference sequence). CDR3 in amino acids: CSAKDYLSIHEQFF. The CDR3 region has the DNA TGCAGTGCAAAAGACTACCTATCTATCCATGAGCAGTTCTTC.

The chain recombines TRBV6-5 with TRBJ1-4; D is perhaps TRBD1 (5 bases). CDR1 is MNHEY and CDR2 is SVGAGI in the germline V gene. CDR3 length: 15 residues. Trimming took off 6 bases at V and 8 bases at J, with 19 bases between the two ends. The CDR3 DNA is TGTGCCAGCAGAAGACTGACAGTTACTCAAGAAAAACTGTTTTTT. Protein product: CASRRLTVTQEKLFF.

This clonotype was seen ten or more times. This chain connects TRBV7-2 to TRBJ2-5; D is unclear. This CDR3 contains 14 residues. The germline gives CDR1 SGHTA, CDR2 FQGNSA. V was pared by 5 bases and J by 2 bases, with 12 bases between. The CDR3 spells CASSPSRIQETQYF. Written as DNA, the CDR3 is TGTGCCAGCAGCCCCAGCAGGATTCAAGAGACCCAGTACTTC. Drawing the rest from reference TRBV7-2 and TRBJ2-5, the complete variable domain is GAGVSQSPSNKVTEKGKDVELRCDPISGHTALYWYRQSLGQGLEFLIYFQGNSAPDKSGLPSDRFSAERTGGSVSTLTIQRTQQEDSAVYLCASSPSRIQETQYFGPGTRLLVL.

This clonotype has only a few counts. The chain carries TRBV4-1 and TRBJ1-5, with D tentatively TRBD1 (6 bases). Germline CDR1 MGHRA, CDR2 YSYEKL. Trimming took 1 base from V and 5 from J, leaving 12 bases between them. This CDR3 comprises 15 residues. CDR3 in DNA: TGCGCCAGCAGCCAAGGATCGGACAGCTATCAGCCCCAGCATTTT. Translated: CASSQGSDSYQPQHF.

The gene calls are TRBV11-2 and TRBJ1-1, with TRBD1 matching 9 bases. Germline V lookup: CDR1 SGHAT, CDR2 FQNNGV. This CDR3 contains 16 residues. The V segment lost 8 bases and the J segment 6 bases; nucleotides outside the gene matches: 16. In DNA form, the CDR3 reads TGTGCCAGCGGACCCGGGACAGGGCTTCGGGTCGCTGAAGCTTTCTTT. It specifies CASGPGTGLRVAEAFF. The full variable domain, its missing parts supplied by reference TRBV11-2 and TRBJ1-1, is EAGVAQSPRYKIIEKRQSVAFWCNPISGHATLYWYQQILGQGPKLLIQFQNNGVVDDSQLPKDRFSAERLKGVDSTLKIQPAKLEDSAVYLCASGPGTGLRVAEAFFGQGTRLTVV.

The table lists this clonotype with a few counts. This chain links TRBV19 with TRBJ1-2; possibly TRBD1 for D (6 bases). The length of the CDR3 is 15 residues. V was cut by 3 bases and J by 3 bases, with 14 bases left in between. Looked up from germline, CDR1 is LNHDA and CDR2 is SQIVND (reference sequence). CDR3 coding DNA: TGTGCCAGTAGTATCGACAGGAGACGCCACTATGGCTACACCTTC. Translating it yields CASSIDRRRHYGYTF.

The sample holds many counts of this clonotype. The chain carries TRBV7-6 and TRBJ2-1, with 9 bases lining up with TRBD2. The germline V gene has CDR1 SGHVS and CDR2 FNYEAQ. Germline trimming cut 1 base from V and 0 bases from J; bases unmatched to any gene: 4. This CDR3 is built from 17 residues. The CDR3 DNA is TGTGCCAGCAGCTTAGGCGGTAGCGGGGGCTCCTACAATGAGCAGTTCTTC. The encoded protein is CASSLGGSGGSYNEQFF.

This clonotype was detected a few times. V usage is TRBV20-1 and J usage is TRBJ1-1, with unresolved D. The V gene lost 0 bases and the J gene lost 8 bases, with 7 bases spanning the gap. Germline V gene data show CDR1 as DFQATT and CDR2 as SNEGSKA (reference sequence). The CDR3 is made up of 11 amino acids. The CDR3 coding sequence is TGCAGTGCTAGAGATCGAGGGGAAGCTTTCTTT. Its protein is CSARDRGEAFF.

Only a few counts were recorded for this clonotype. The chain recombines TRBV7-9 with TRBJ2-5; D not certain. CDR1 and CDR2 (germline): SEHNR, FQNEAQ (reference sequence). This CDR3 comprises 14 residues. Trimming cost V 1 base and J 1 base, with 7 bases left between them. DNA of the CDR3: TGTGCCAGCAGCTTAGTAATGGCCCAAGAGACCCAGTACTTC. It encodes CASSLVMAQETQYF. Looking up the rest from reference TRBV7-9 and TRBJ2-5 gives the full variable domain: DTGVSQNPRHKITKRGQNVTFRCDPISEHNRLYWYRQTLGQGPEFLTYFQNEAQLEKSRLLSDRFSAERPKGSFSTLEIQRTEQGDSAMYLCASSLVMAQETQYFGPGTRLLVL.

This clonotype has ten or more counts. V is TRBV4-1 and J is TRBJ2-1; D may be TRBD1 (6 bases). V dropped 0 bases and J dropped 0 bases, with 9 bases sitting between them. In germline, CDR1 is MGHRA, CDR2 YSYEKL. CDR3 length equals 16 residues. CDR3 amino acids: CASSQDQGHSYNEQFF. CDR3 in DNA: TGCGCCAGCAGCCAAGATCAGGGGCACTCCTACAATGAGCAGTTCTTC.

This rearrangement joins TRBV12-3 or TRBV12-4 to TRBJ2-5; D might be TRBD2 (7 bases). Between the trimmed V and J ends, which lost 7 bases and 4 bases, there was a span of 19 bases. CDR3 length: 15 amino acids. CDR3: CASTMGGASGETQYF. In nucleotides, the CDR3 is TGTGCCAGCACCATGGGGGGGGCTAGCGGAGAGACCCAGTACTTC.

This clonotype has ten or more counts. The chain uses TRBV5-1 and TRBJ2-1; D is ambiguous. Germline V lookup: CDR1 SGHRS, CDR2 YFSETQ. V was pared by 3 bases and J by 0 bases, with 13 bases between. CDR3 length: 16 residues. In DNA, the CDR3 is TGCGCCAGCAGCTCCCTTGGCCGAGGCTCCTACAATGAGCAGTTCTTC. Protein sequence: CASSSLGRGSYNEQFF.

A few counts support this clonotype. The genes are TRBV5-1 and TRBJ2-5; D may match TRBD1 or TRBD2 (5 bases each). Germline lookup yields CDR1 SGHRS and CDR2 YFSETQ. Trimming shortened V by 0 bases and J by 5 bases, and 8 bases separated the two germline ends. The CDR3 has 13 residues. The CDR3 sequence: CASSLEGDETQYF. For the CDR3, the DNA is TGCGCCAGCAGCTTGGAAGGGGACGAGACCCAGTACTTC.

This clonotype was counted at least ten times. The V and J genes are TRBV28 and TRBJ2-7; tentative D call: TRBD1 (6 bases). This CDR3 is built from 15 residues. Germline V gene data show CDR1 as MDHEN and CDR2 as SYDVKM. Trimming cost V 2 bases and J 2 bases, with 13 bases left between them. The CDR3 sequence is CASSLGGNRPYEQYV. The CDR3 DNA sequence: TGTGCCAGCAGTTTAGGGGGCAATCGGCCCTACGAGCAGTACGTC.

This clonotype was detected ten times or more. The V and J genes are TRBV5-6 and TRBJ1-1; D is possibly TRBD1 (5 bases). The CDR3 has 13 amino acids. Germline V gives CDR1 SGHDT, CDR2 YYEEEE. V was cut by 3 bases and J by 4 bases, with 10 bases left in between. DNA of the CDR3: TGTGCCAGCAGCTGGGGGAAGGGCACTGAAGCTTTCTTT. Its protein product is CASSWGKGTEAFF. The complete variable domain, with remaining parts taken from reference TRBV5-6 and TRBJ1-1, reads DAGVTQSPTHLIKTRGQQVTLRCSPKSGHDTVSWYQQALGQGPQFIFQYYEEEERQRGNFPDRFSGHQFPNYSSELNVNALLLGDSALYLCASSWGKGTEAFFGQGTRLTVV.

This clonotype was picked up many times. The chain links TRBV12-3 or TRBV12-4 to TRBJ2-4; D tentatively fits TRBD1 or TRBD2 (5 bases each). CDR3 length equals 13 residues. Between the trimmed V and J ends, which lost 3 bases and 8 bases, there was a span of 11 bases. The CDR3 DNA follows: TGTGCCAGCAGTTTGGGGGAGAGAGACATTCAGTACTTC. Translation gives CASSLGERDIQYF.

This clonotype was detected a few times. The chain joins TRBV7-9 to TRBJ2-3, with 8 bases aligning to TRBD2. The CDR3 spans 14 residues. V gave up 5 bases and J gave up 4 bases; unmatched junction bases: 5. CDR1 and CDR2 from the germline V gene are SEHNR and FQNEAQ (reference sequence). The CDR3, as DNA: TGTGCCAGCAGCACGGGACTAGGGGCAGATACGCAGTATTTT. Amino acid sequence: CASSTGLGADTQYF.

A note on this clonotype: The missing conserved phenylalanine or tryptophan at the end of this CDR3 makes a read error likely. V usage is TRBV28 and J usage is TRBJ1-2, with 7 bases matching TRBD1. This CDR3 has 13 residues. Trimming took 6 bases from V and 3 from J; bases not matched to a gene: 4. From germline, CDR1 is MDHEN and CDR2 SYDVKM. CDR3 DNA sequence: TGTGCCAGCAGCTCCGGACAGGACTATGGCTACACCTTA. This codes for CASSSGQDYGYTL.